This T cell receptor (beta chain) was retrieved from a study of neurological immune-mediated disorders. Study-level points and caveats: Sharing of CDR3 amino acid sequences among expanded clones across subjects was absent, suggesting private repertoires in all groups.

The CDR3 has 15 residues. The V gene lost 4 bases and the J gene lost 0 bases, with 10 bases spanning the gap. The V gene's germline CDR1 is MNHNY and CDR2 SVGAGI (reference sequence). The time point was: longitudinal time-point 3. Over 160 million TCR-beta sequences from 15-18 subjects were obtained in each sequencing run. TCRdb ran MiXCR on the 5' RACE reads and lists one entry per CDR3 protein. The data show more than 95,000 distinct CDR3 sequences, with 9.5% to 14% seen just once and approximately 3.3% held by the top ten. This clonotype was seen at least ten times. Its antigen is unidentified. The TCR originated in a female donor with HTLV-1-associated myelopathy (HAM/TSP). This chain connects TRBV6-6 to TRBJ2-1; D remains ambiguous. Sequencing was performed on PBMCs. The DNA for the CDR3 is TGTGCCAGCAGTTCAACTGGAAGCTCCTACAATGAGCAGTTCTTC. Its translation: CASSSTGSSYNEQFF.